These 9 T cell receptor beta chains came from one sample sequenced in a study of long-term antiretroviral therapy in people with HIV. At survey level, the immunoSEQ assay was run in its v3.0 version. Only in-frame clones appear in the TCRdb table, and some are missing; sequencing was by immunoSEQ multiplex PCR. This sample has about 41,000 clones; around 93% occur once, and the top ten carry approximately 2%. The sample in question was unsorted PBMCs, obtained roughly 9.4 years after starting antiretroviral therapy. Every receptor here comes from a man aged 30 to 39 with HIV.

This clone showed up just once. The genes are TRBV27 and TRBJ2-2, with TRBD2 matching 8 bases. The CDR3 loop spans 19 amino acids. Germline V gene sequence: CDR1 MNHEY, CDR2 SMNVEV (reference sequence). V trimming: 1 base; J trimming: 6 bases; junction bases outside the gene matches: 16. This chain's CDR3 is CASSLLIFSGGVFPGELFF. CDR3 nucleotides: TGTGCCAGCAGTTTATTAATCTTTTCGGGGGGGGTTTTCCCCGGGGAGCTGTTTTTT.

This chain connects TRBV6-1 to TRBJ1-5; TRBD1 aligns across 8 bases. Trimming at V came to 3 bases and at J to 4 bases, leaving 11 bases not matched to a gene. CDR3 length: 17 amino acids. The germline V gene encodes CDR1 MNHNS and CDR2 SASEGT. The chain's CDR3 is CASSDGLGTGKNQPQHF. CDR3 sequence (DNA): TGTGCCAGCAGTGACGGCTTAGGGACAGGCAAAAATCAGCCCCAGCATTTT.

V gene TRBV28 combines with J gene TRBJ1-1; unclear D gene. The germline V and J ends were trimmed by 6 bases and 6 bases, with 11 bases remaining between them. The CDR3 covers 12 residues. CDR1 and CDR2 from the germline V gene are MDHEN and SYDVKM. The CDR3 DNA is TGTGCCAGCAGGGTACTTAGTGCTGAAGCTTTCTTT. This gives the protein CASRVLSAEAFF.

The chain combines TRBV5-5 with TRBJ1-2; D ambiguous. This CDR3 region has 12 residues. CDR1 and CDR2 from the germline V gene are SGHKS and YYEKEE (reference sequence). V was pared by 2 bases and J by 4 bases, with 6 bases between. CDR3: CASSFDSYGYTF. The CDR3 DNA follows: TGTGCCAGCAGCTTTGATTCCTATGGCTACACCTTC.

V is TRBV10-3 and J is TRBJ1-4; no reliable D call. Trimming pared 0 bases from V and 0 bases from J, leaving 5 bases between. CDR3 length: 15 residues. Germline V gene data show CDR1 as ENHRY and CDR2 as SYGVKD. This CDR3 reads CAISESRATNEKLFF. The CDR3 region has the DNA TGTGCCATCAGTGAGTCTAGGGCAACTAATGAAAAACTGTTTTTT.

The chain links TRBV19 to TRBJ1-5; unclear D gene. Between the trimmed V and J ends, which lost 3 bases and 4 bases, there was a span of 4 bases. Germline-derived CDR1 and CDR2 are LNHDA and SQIVND (reference sequence). There are 12 residues in the CDR3. Here the CDR3 reads CASSMRNQPQHF. CDR3 bases: TGTGCCAGTAGTATGAGAAATCAGCCCCAGCATTTT.

The chain recombines TRBV5-1 with TRBJ2-3; D is perhaps TRBD1 or TRBD2 (6 bases each). With 0 bases removed from V and 3 bases from J, the gap between germline ends came to 8 bases. The CDR3 spans 14 residues. CDR1 SGHRS and CDR2 YFSETQ come from the germline V gene. CDR3 sequence: CASSLGGATDTQYF. The CDR3 bases are TGCGCCAGCAGCTTGGGGGGGGCAACAGATACGCAGTATTTT.

V and J are TRBV6-6 and TRBJ2-2; unclear D gene. The germline V gene has CDR1 MNHNY and CDR2 SVGAGI (reference sequence). V was clipped by 5 bases and J by 7 bases, with 14 bases between them. The CDR3 loop spans 14 amino acids. The CDR3 reads CASSPTLGSGELFF. Written as DNA, the CDR3 is TGTGCCAGCAGTCCGACGTTGGGAAGCGGGGAGCTGTTTTTT.

This chain connects TRBV2 to TRBJ2-7; 11 bases fit TRBD2. The CDR3 covers 15 residues. In germline, CDR1 is SNHLY, CDR2 FYNNEI. Germline trimming cut 5 bases from V and 4 bases from J; bases unmatched to any gene: 7. The CDR3 coding sequence is TGTGCCAGCAGTTCCACTAGCGGGGGACCTTACGAGCAGTACGTC. Encoded protein: CASSSTSGGPYEQYV.